This paragraph reports one T cell receptor (beta chain). The target of this receptor is not known. The input lacks base qualities; no much larger clone sits a single base away. Using the deep immunoSEQ assay, multiplex PCR amplified TCR CDR3 regions from genomic DNA. Extracted genomic DNA from each cell subset was distributed evenly across all wells of several immunoSEQ 96-well plates, and each plate was treated as a replicate. Each replicate PCR for sorted subsets received around 200 ng genomic DNA, equal to some 32,000 T cell genomes. Purified libraries were quantified with a Qubit 3.0 fluorometer, sized on a Bioanalyzer 2100, and re-quantified with the KAPA Library Quantification kit. Each immunoSEQ 96-well plate was sequenced on its own single-read 150-cycle Illumina NextSeq 550 flow cell. On the study's bioinformatics: Because only junctional sequences without quality scores were contained in the immunoSEQ output, filtering matching that applied to full-length reads could not be performed. To assign V/J genes and CDR3, sequences were annotated using PyIR, a Python wrapper for IgBLAST v1.9, with IMGT germline references. Any read was removed if the V/J assignment was weak (E-value above 1e-6), the CDR3 was missing, or the read contained stop codons, out-of-frame junctions, or ambiguous translated residues. V3J clonotypes were defined as sequences sharing an identical inferred V gene, J gene, and CDR3 amino acid sequence. Percentage overlap between repertoires was computed as shared unique clonotypes divided by the size of the smaller repertoire. Three approaches were used to assess repertoire richness: RTK rarefaction, the Chao1 estimator, and Recon v2.1 estimates of unobserved clonotypes. For all TCRbeta clonotypes obtained by the gDNA method from a handful of donors, generation probabilities were computed with OLGA. The immuneACCESS repertoire file appears here via TCRdb, limited to in-frame rearrangements. These files lack a portion of the clones; in checked studies, under half of the deficit traces to unresolved V genes, and the cause of the others is not known. The V and J calls and the clone size are those of that table, but D and trimming were determined from the DNA. Across this sample there are approximately 2.4 million clones, with roughly 95% seen only once. The ten largest clones capture 0.1% to 0.15% of the sample.

V trim: 1 base; J trim: 2 bases; unmatched bases: 6. Sequences LGHNA (CDR1) and YSLEER (CDR2) are obtained from the germline V gene. The CDR3 contains 17 residues, cysteine and phenylalanine counted. Only CDR3 DNA remains: 51 bases, in frame from the first base. Donors were healthy HIV-negative adults with no recently reported acute infections or vaccinations. All donors were Caucasian adults living in Nashville, Tennessee, USA. Magnetic negative selection was used to enrich CD4+ T cells, after which naive cells were positively selected on CD45RA and the negative fraction became the memory subset. After blood collection by leukapheresis, PBMCs were isolated using Ficoll-Histopaque density gradient centrifugation and then cryopreserved in the vapor phase of liquid nitrogen. Analytical flow cytometry was used to check the purity and quantity of every magnetically sorted T cell population. Genomic DNA was isolated from every sorted fraction and measured by UV absorbance on a Nanodrop 2000c.

This entry is derived from a study of shared clonotypes between healthy human individuals (dated by TCRdb to about 2020). In the study overall: Three men and a couple of women, aged 18 to 49 years, made up the cohort. For each donor, CD4 naive and CD4 memory were each run on three plates, CD8 naive on two plates, and CD8 memory on one plate. To estimate repertoire size and how much clonotypes are shared between individuals, the study performed deep sequencing of blood TCR repertoires from a handful of healthy adults. Libraries were prepared and TCR repertoires were sequenced by different laboratories using diverse techniques, in order to increase sequencing depth and limit assay-specific biases. Per donor, leukapheresis produced somewhere between about 0.9 and 9.5 billion PBMCs.

Summary of the overall study and its limitations: Compared with non-shared clonotypes, the clonotypes found in all four sorted-subset donors had higher generation probabilities. Approximately 5% of naive CD4, approximately 3.7% of naive CD8, 2% to 2.5% of memory CD4, and about 0.4% of memory CD8 clonotypes were shared across several donors. Rarefaction of sorted-subset datasets indicated incomplete sequencing despite the large sequencing depth. Naive subsets generally had larger estimated clonotype richness than memory subsets did. Based on pairwise subsampling, the degree of clonotype sharing among donors was expected to be affected by sequencing depth. Because the study included a small number of donors, the genetic and exposure-history diversity represented was limited. Only blood was sampled, and tissue TCR repertoires likely differ from those in blood.

The source is a man aged 18 to 29 in good health. The rearranged chain carries TRBV4-3 and TRBJ2-7; TRBD2 aligns with 12 central bases. The source material was naive CD4+ T cells sorted from blood. The cell subset or site label, read with the paper, signifies: CD45RA+ positively selected. The CDR3 region has the sequence CASSQVASGRAAYEQYF. Here is the DNA: TGCGCCAGCAGCCAAGTGGCTAGCGGGAGGGCCGCCTACGAGCAGTACTTC.